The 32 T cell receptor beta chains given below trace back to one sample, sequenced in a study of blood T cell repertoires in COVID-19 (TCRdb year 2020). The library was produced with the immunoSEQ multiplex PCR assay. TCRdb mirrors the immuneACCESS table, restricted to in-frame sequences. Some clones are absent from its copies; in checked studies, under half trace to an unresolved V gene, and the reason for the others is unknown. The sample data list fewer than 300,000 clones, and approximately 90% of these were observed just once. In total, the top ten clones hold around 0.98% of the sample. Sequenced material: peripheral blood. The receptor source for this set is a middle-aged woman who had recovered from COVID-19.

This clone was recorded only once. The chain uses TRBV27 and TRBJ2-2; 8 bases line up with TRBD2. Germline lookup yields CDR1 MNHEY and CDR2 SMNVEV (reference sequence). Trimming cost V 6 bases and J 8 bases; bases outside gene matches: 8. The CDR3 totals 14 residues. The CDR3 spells CASRVAGMTGELFF. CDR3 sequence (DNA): TGTGCCAGCAGGGTAGCGGGGATGACGGGGGAGCTGTTTTTT.

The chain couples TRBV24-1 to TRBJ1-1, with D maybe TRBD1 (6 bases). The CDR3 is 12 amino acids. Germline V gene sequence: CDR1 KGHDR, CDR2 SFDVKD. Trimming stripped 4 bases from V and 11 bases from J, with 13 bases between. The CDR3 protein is CATSEPQGPAFF. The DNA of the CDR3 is TGTGCCACCAGTGAACCACAGGGCCCGGCTTTCTTT.

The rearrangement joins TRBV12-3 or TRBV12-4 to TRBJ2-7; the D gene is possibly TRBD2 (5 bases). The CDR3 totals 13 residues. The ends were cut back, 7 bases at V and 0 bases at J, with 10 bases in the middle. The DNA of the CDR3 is TGTGCCAGCATCTGGGCGGGCTCCTACGAGCAGTACTTC. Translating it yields CASIWAGSYEQYF.

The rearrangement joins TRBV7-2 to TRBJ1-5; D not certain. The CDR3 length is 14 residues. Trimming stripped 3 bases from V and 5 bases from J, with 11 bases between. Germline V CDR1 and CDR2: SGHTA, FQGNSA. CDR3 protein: CASSFGRGYQPQHF. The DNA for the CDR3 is TGTGCCAGCAGCTTCGGACGGGGTTATCAGCCCCAGCATTTT.

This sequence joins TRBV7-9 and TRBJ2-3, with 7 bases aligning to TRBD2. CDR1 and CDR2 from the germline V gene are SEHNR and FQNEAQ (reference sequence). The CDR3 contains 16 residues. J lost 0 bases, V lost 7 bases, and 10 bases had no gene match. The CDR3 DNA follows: TGTGCCAGCAACCCGGGGCTAGCGGTAAGCACAGATACGCAGTATTTT. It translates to CASNPGLAVSTDTQYF.

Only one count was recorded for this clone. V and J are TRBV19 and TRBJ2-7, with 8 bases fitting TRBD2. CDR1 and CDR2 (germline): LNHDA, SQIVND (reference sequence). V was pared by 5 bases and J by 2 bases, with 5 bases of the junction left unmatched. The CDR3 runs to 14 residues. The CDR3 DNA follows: TGTGCCAGTAGTCCCCGCGGGGGGCCCTACGAGCAGTACTTC. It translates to CASSPRGGPYEQYF.

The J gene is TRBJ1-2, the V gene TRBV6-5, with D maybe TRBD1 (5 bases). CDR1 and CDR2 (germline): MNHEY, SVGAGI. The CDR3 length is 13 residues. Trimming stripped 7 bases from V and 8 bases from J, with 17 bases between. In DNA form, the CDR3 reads TGTGCCAGCATCACGGGGGGATCACGGGGCTACACCTTC. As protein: CASITGGSRGYTF.

The CDR3 DNA reads as TGTGCCAGCAGCTTAGTGGGAGGGGTTCCCAAGGAGACCCAGTACTTC. Residues: CASSLVGGVPKETQYF. This sequence joins TRBV11-2 and TRBJ2-5, with TRBD2 matching over 7 bases. The germline CDR1 and CDR2 sequences are SGHAT and FQNNGV. This CDR3 has 16 residues. Losses at the gene ends were 1 base for V and 5 bases for J; bases not matched to a gene: 10.

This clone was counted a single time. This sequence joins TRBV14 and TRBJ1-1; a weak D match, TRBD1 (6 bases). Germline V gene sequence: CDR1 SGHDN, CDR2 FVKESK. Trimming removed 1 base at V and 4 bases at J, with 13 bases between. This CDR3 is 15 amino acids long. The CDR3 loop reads CASSQGMGRGTEAFF. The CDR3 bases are TGTGCCAGCAGCCAAGGGATGGGCAGGGGCACTGAAGCTTTCTTT.

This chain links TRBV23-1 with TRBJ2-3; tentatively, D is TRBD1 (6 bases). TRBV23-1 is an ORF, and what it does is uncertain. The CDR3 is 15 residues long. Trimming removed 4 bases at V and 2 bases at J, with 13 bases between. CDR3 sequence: CASSPGRGTTDTQYF. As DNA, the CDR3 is TGCGCCAGCAGTCCTGGCAGGGGAACCACAGATACGCAGTATTTT.

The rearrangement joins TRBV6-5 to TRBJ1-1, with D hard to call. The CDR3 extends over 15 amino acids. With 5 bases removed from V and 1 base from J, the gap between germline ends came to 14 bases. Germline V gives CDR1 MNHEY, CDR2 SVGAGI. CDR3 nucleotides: TGTGCCAGCAGTCCGAACCGCTTACAGAACACTGAAGCTTTCTTT. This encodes CASSPNRLQNTEAFF.

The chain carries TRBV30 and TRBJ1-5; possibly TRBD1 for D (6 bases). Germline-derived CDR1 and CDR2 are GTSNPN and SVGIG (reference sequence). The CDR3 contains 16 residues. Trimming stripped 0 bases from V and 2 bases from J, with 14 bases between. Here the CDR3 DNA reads TGTGCCTGGAGTGTACGGGGGGCGCTGGGCAATCAGCCCCAGCATTTT. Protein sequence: CAWSVRGALGNQPQHF. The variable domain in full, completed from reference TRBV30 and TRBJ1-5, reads SQTIHQWPATLVQPVGSPLSLECTVEGTSNPNLYWYRQAAGRGLQLLFYSVGIGQISSEVPQNLSASRPQDRQFILSSKKLLLSDSGFYLCAWSVRGALGNQPQHFGDGTRLSIL.

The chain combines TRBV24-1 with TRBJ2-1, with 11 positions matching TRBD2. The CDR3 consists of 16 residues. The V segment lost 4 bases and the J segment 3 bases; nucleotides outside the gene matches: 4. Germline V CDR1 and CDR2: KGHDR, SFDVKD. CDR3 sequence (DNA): TGTGCCACCAGTGACCCGGGACTAGCGGACTACAATGAGCAGTTCTTC. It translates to CATSDPGLADYNEQFF.

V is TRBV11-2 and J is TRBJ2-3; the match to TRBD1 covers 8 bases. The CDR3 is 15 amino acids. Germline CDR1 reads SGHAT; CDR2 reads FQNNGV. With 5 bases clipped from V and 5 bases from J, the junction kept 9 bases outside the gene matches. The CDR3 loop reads CASSTFRGRGDTQYF. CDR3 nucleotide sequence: TGTGCCAGCAGCACTTTCAGGGGGCGTGGAGATACGCAGTATTTT.

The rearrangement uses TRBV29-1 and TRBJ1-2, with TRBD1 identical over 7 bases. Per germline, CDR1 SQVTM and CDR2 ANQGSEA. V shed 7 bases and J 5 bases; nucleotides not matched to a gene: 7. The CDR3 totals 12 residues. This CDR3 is CSAGTGEYGYTF. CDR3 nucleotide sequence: TGCAGCGCCGGAACAGGGGAGTATGGCTACACCTTC.

The CDR3 region is CASSRPPPGPEGLGEQYV. In DNA, the CDR3 is TGTGCCAGCAGCCGCCCACCCCCGGGACCGGAGGGATTGGGCGAGCAGTACGTC. The J gene is TRBJ2-7, the V gene TRBV7-6; D may be TRBD2 (6 bases). Trimming removed 5 bases from V and 6 bases from J, with 29 bases in between. Germline V gene lookup returns CDR1 SGHVS and CDR2 FNYEAQ. This CDR3 is built from 18 residues.

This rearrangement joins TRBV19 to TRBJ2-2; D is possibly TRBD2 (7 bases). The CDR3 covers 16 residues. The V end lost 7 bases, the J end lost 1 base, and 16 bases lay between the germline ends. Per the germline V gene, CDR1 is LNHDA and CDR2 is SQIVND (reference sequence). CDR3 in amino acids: CASTAGGGRNTGELFF. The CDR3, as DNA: TGTGCCAGTACCGCCGGGGGCGGGAGGAACACCGGGGAGCTGTTTTTT.

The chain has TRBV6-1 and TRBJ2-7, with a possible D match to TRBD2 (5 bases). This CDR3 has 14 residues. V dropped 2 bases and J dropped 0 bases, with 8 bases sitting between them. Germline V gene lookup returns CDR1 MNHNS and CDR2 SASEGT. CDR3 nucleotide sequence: TGTGCCAGCAGTGAAAAGAGGGACTCCTACGAGCAGTACGTC. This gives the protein CASSEKRDSYEQYV.

The CDR3 DNA reads as TGTGCCAGCAGCTTGGGCCAGCGGAGAACCACAGATACGCAGTATTTT. Translated: CASSLGQRRTTDTQYF. This chain joins TRBV5-4 and TRBJ2-3; maybe TRBD2 (5 bases). The CDR3 covers 16 residues. Germline assignment: CDR1 SGHNT and CDR2 YYREEE (reference sequence). Trimming removed 0 bases at V and 2 bases at J, with 13 bases between.

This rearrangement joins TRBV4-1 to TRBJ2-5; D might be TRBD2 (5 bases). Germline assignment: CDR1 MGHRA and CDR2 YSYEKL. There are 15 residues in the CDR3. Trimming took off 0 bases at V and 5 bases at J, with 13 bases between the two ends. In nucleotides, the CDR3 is TGCGCCAGCAGCCAAGATTCAGCCCGCGGGGAGACCCAGTACTTC. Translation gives CASSQDSARGETQYF.

Written as DNA, the CDR3 is TGTGCCATCAGAAACAGGGTTAGTGAAAAACTGTTTTTT. This sequence encodes CAIRNRVSEKLFF. This chain connects TRBV10-3 to TRBJ1-4; possible D gene TRBD1, 6 bases. The ends were cut back, 6 bases at V and 7 bases at J, with 12 bases in the middle. Germline V gene lookup returns CDR1 ENHRY and CDR2 SYGVKD. There are 13 residues in the CDR3.

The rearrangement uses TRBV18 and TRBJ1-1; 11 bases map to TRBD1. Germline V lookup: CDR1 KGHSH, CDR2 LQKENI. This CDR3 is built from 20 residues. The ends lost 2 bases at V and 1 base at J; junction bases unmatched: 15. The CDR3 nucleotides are TGTGCCAGCTCACCATTACCCTTCGGACAGGGGGCTTTACCGAACACTGAAGCTTTCTTT. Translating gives CASSPLPFGQGALPNTEAFF.

CDR3 loop: CATSDWGSPETQYF. CDR3 in DNA: TGTGCCACCAGTGATTGGGGCAGTCCAGAGACCCAGTACTTC. The V call is TRBV24-1, the J call TRBJ2-5, with D possibly matching TRBD1 (5 bases). The CDR3 extends over 14 amino acids. The V gene's germline CDR1 is KGHDR and CDR2 SFDVKD. V lost 2 bases, J lost 4 bases, and 10 bases lay in between.

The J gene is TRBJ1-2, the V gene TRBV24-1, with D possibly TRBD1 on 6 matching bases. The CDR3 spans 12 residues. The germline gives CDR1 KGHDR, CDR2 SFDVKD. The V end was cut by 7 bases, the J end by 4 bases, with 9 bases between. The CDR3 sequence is CATRDSSYGYTF. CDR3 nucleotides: TGTGCCACCAGGGACAGCAGCTATGGCTACACCTTC.

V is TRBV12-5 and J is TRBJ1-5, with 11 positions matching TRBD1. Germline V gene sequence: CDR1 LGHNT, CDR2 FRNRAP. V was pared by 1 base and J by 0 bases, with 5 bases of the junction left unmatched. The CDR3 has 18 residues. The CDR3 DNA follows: TGTGCTAGTGGTTTGGGGACAGGGGGCACATATAGCAATCAGCCCCAGCATTTT. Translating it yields CASGLGTGGTYSNQPQHF.

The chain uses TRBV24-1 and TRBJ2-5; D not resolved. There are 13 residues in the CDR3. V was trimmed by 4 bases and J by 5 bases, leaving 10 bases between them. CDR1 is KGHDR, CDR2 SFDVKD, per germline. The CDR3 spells CATSDPLVETQYF. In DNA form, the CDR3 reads TGTGCCACCAGTGACCCGCTAGTGGAGACCCAGTACTTC.

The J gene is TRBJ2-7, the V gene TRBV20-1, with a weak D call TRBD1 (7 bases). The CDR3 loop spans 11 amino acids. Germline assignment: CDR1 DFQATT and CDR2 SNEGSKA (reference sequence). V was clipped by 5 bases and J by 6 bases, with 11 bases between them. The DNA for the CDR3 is TGCAGTGCTTCCCAGGGGGGCGAGCAGTACGTC. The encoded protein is CSASQGGEQYV.

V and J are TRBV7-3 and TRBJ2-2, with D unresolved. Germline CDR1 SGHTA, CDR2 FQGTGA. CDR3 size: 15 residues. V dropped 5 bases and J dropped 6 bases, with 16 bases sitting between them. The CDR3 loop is CASSPQPPPAGELFF. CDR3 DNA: TGTGCCAGCAGCCCCCAACCCCCCCCAGCCGGGGAGCTGTTTTTT.

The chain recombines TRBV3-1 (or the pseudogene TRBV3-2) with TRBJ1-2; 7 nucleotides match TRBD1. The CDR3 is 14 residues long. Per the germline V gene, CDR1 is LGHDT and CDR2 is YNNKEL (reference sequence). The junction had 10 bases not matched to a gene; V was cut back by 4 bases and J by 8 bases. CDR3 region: CASSPPRQGGGYTF. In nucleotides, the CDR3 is TGTGCCAGCAGCCCCCCCCGACAGGGTGGGGGCTACACCTTC.

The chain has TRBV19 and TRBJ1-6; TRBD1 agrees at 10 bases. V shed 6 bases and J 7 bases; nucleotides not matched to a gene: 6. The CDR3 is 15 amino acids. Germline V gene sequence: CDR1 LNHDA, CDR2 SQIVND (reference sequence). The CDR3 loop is CASRPPGQGNSPLHF. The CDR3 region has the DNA TGTGCCAGTAGACCCCCGGGACAGGGGAATTCACCCCTCCACTTT.

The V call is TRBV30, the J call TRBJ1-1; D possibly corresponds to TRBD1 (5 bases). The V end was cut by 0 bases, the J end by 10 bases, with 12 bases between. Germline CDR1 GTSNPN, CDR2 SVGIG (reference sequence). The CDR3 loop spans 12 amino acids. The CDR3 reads CAWSVGTLGAFF. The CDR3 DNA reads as TGTGCCTGGAGTGTGGGGACTCTGGGAGCTTTCTTT.

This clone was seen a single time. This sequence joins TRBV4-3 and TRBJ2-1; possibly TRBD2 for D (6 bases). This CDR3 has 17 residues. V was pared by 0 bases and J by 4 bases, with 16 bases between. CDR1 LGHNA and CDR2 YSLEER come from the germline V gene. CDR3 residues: CASSQDPETRPYNEQFF. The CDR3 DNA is TGCGCCAGCAGCCAAGATCCCGAGACTAGGCCGTACAATGAGCAGTTCTTC.